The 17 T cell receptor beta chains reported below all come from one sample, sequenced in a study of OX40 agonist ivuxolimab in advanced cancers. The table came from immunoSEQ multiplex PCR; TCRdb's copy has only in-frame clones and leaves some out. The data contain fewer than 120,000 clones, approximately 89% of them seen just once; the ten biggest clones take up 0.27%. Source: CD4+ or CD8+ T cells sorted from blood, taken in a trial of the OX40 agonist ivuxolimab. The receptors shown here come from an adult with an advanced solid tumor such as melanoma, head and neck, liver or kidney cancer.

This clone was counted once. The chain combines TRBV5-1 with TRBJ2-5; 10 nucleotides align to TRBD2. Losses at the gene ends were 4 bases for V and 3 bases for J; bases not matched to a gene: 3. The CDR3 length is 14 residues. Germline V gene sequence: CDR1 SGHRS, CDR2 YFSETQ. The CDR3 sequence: CASSRGLAEETQYF. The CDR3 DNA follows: TGCGCCAGCAGCCGAGGACTAGCGGAAGAGACCCAGTACTTC.

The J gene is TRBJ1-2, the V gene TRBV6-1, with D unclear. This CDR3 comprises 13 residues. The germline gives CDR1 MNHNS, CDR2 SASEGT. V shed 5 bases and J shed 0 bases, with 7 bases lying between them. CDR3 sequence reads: CASSSGANYGYTF. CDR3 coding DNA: TGTGCCAGCAGTTCAGGTGCTAACTATGGCTACACCTTC.

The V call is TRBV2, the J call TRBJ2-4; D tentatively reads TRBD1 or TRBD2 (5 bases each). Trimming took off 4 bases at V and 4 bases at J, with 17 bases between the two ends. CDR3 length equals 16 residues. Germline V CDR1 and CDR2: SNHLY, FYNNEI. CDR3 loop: CASSAGPRGTKNIQYF. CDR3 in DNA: TGTGCCAGCAGTGCGGGACCTCGGGGCACGAAAAACATTCAGTACTTC. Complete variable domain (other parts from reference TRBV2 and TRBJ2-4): EPEVTQTPSHQVTQMGQEVILRCVPISNHLYFYWYRQILGQKVEFLVSFYNNEISEKSEIFDDQFSVERPDGSNFTLKIRSTKLEDSAMYFCASSAGPRGTKNIQYFGAGTRLSVL.

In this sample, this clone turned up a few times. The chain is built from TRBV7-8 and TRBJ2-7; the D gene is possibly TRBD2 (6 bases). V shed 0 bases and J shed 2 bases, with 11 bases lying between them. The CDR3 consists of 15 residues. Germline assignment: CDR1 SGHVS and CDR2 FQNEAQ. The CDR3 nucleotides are TGTGCCAGCAGCTTAGCGGGGGGTGGAACCTACGAGCAGTACTTC. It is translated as CASSLAGGGTYEQYF. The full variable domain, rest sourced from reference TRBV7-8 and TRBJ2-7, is GAGVSQSPRYKVAKRGQDVALRCDPISGHVSLFWYQQALGQGPEFLTYFQNEAQLDKSGLPSDRFFAERPEGSVSTLKIQRTQQEDSAVYLCASSLAGGGTYEQYFGPGTRLTVT.

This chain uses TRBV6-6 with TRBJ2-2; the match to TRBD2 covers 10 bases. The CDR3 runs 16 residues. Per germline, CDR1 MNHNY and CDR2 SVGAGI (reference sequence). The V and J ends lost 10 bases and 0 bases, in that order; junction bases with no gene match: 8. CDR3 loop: CATLRTSGTNTGELFF. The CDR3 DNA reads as TGTGCCACCCTTCGGACTAGCGGAACGAACACCGGGGAGCTGTTTTTT.

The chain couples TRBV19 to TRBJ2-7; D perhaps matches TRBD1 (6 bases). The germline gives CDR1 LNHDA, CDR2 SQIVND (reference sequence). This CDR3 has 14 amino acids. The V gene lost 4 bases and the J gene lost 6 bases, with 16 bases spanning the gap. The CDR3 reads CASSTRGPGSEQYF. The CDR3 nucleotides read TGTGCCAGTAGTACCAGGGGCCCAGGTAGCGAGCAGTACTTC.

In DNA, the CDR3 is TGTGCCAGTACCCCTGGAAAGGCCGCAGATACGCAGTATTTT. Its translation is CASTPGKAADTQYF. This chain connects TRBV19 to TRBJ2-3; D ambiguous. The CDR3 totals 14 residues. Germline CDR1 is LNHDA and CDR2 is SQIVND (reference sequence). V shed 7 bases and J shed 4 bases, with 15 bases lying between them.

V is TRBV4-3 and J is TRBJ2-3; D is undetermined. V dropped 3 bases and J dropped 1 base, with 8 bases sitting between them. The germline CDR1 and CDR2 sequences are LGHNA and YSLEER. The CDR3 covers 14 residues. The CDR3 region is CASSHTPGTDTQYF. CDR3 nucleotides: TGCGCCAGCAGCCACACGCCCGGCACAGATACGCAGTATTTT.

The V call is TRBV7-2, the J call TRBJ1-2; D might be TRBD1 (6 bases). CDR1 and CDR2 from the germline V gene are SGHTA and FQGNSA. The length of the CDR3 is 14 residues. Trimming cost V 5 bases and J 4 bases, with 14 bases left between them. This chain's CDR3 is CASSLQGMSYGYTF. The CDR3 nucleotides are TGTGCCAGCAGCCTCCAGGGGATGAGCTATGGCTACACCTTC.

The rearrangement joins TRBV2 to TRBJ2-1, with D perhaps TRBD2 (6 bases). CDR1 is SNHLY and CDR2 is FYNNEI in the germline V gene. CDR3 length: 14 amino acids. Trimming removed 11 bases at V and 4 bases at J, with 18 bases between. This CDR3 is CASRRLVAYNEQFF. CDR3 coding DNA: TGTGCCTCCCGCAGACTAGTTGCTTACAATGAGCAGTTCTTC.

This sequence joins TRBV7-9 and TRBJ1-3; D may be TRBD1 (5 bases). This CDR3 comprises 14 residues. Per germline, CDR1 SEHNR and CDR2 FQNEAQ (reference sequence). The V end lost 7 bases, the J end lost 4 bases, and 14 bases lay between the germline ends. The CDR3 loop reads CASTTDSRGNTIYF. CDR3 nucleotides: TGTGCCAGCACGACCGACAGCCGGGGAAACACCATATATTTT. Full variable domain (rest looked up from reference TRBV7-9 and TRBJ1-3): DTGVSQNPRHKITKRGQNVTFRCDPISEHNRLYWYRQTLGQGPEFLTYFQNEAQLEKSRLLSDRFSAERPKGSFSTLEIQRTEQGDSAMYLCASTTDSRGNTIYFGEGSWLTVV.

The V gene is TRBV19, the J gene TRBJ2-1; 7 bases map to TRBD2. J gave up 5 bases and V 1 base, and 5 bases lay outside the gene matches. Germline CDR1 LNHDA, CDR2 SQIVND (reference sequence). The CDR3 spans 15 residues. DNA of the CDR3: TGTGCCAGTAGTATAGTCGCGGGAGCCAACAATGAGCAGTTCTTC. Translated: CASSIVAGANNEQFF. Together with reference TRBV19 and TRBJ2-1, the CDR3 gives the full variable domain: DGGITQSPKYLFRKEGQNVTLSCEQNLNHDAMYWYRQDPGQGLRLIYYSQIVNDFQKGDIAEGYSVSREKKESFPLTVTSAQKNPTAFYLCASSIVAGANNEQFFGPGTRLTVL.

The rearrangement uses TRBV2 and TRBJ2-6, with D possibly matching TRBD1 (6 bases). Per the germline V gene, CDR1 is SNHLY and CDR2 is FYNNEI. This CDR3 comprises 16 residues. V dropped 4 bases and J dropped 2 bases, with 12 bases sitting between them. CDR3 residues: CASSVQGWTGANVLTF. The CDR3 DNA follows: TGTGCCAGCAGTGTCCAGGGGTGGACTGGGGCCAACGTCCTGACTTTC. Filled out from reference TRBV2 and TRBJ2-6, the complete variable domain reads EPEVTQTPSHQVTQMGQEVILRCVPISNHLYFYWYRQILGQKVEFLVSFYNNEISEKSEIFDDQFSVERPDGSNFTLKIRSTKLEDSAMYFCASSVQGWTGANVLTFGAGSRLTVL.

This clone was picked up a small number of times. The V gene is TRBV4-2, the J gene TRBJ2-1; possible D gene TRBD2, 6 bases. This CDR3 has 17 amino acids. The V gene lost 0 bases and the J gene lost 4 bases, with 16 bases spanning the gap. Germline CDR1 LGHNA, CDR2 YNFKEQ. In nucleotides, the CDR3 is TGTGCCAGCAGCCAAGAAGGTTACGGGAGCTATTACAATGAGCAGTTCTTC. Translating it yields CASSQEGYGSYYNEQFF.

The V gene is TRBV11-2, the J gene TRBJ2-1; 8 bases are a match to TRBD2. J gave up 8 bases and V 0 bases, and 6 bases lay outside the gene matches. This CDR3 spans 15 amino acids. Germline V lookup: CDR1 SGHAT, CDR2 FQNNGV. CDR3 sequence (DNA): TGTGCCAGCAGCTTAGATCCGGGAGGGGCCGATGAGCAGTTCTTC. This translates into CASSLDPGGADEQFF.

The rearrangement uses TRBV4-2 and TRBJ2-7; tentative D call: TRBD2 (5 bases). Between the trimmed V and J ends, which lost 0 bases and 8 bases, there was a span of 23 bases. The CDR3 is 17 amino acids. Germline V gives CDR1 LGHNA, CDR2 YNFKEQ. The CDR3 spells CASSQDRGPAARRQQYF. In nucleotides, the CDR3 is TGTGCCAGCAGCCAAGATCGCGGTCCAGCGGCACGCCGGCAGCAGTACTTC.

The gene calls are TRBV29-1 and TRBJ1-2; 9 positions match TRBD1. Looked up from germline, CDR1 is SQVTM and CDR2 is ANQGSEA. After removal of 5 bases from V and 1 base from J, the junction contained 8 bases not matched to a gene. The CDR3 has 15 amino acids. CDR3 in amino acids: CSVSPGTGSNYGYTF. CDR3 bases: TGCAGCGTTTCTCCCGGGACAGGGAGTAACTATGGCTACACCTTC.